This TCR beta chain emerged from a study of response to subunit inactivated influenza vaccine. Study results and limitations: A suggestion made by the authors is that each seasonal influenza vaccination recruits few new T cells.

MiXCR, applied by TCRdb to the RT-PCR reads, yields one record per CDR3 protein. The top ten clones hold about 7.8% of a sample with almost 250,000 distinct CDR3 sequences, more than 10% of them seen once. Germline CDR1 and CDR2: SNHLY and FYNNEI. The CDR3 loop spans 12 amino acids. V was clipped by 4 bases and J by 7 bases, with 11 bases between them. This clonotype was seen more than once but under ten times. Its specificity is not known. Source: non-naive T cells sorted from PBMCs, taken less than 15 days before vaccination. The chain uses TRBV2 and TRBJ2-7; possible D gene TRBD1, 6 bases. This TCR was recovered from a man between 45 and 60 years old who received an inactivated influenza vaccine. The CDR3 DNA is TGTGCCAGCAGTGTCAGGGGTTGGGAGCAGTACTTC. Amino acids: CASSVRGWEQYF.